Below, 17 T cell receptor beta chains from the same sample are listed, as sequenced in a study of cytomegalovirus exposure and HLA in healthy donors. Amplification used 60 Vbeta primers and 13 Jbeta primers. Repertoires were generated with immunoSEQ multiplex PCR, while TCRdb's copy carries only in-frame clones and drops some. The table has about 130,000 clones, around 78% seen once. Material for sequencing was PBMCs. The receptors shown here come from a woman aged 40 to 55 in good health and CMV-seronegative.

Concerning this clone itself: Different DNA sequences within this sample yield the same CDR3. The chain recombines TRBV27 with TRBJ2-7, with D perhaps matching TRBD2 (5 bases). The CDR3 extends over 14 amino acids. Germline-derived CDR1 and CDR2 are MNHEY and SMNVEV (reference sequence). Trimming left V 4 bases short and J 2 bases short, with 12 bases between. The CDR3 DNA reads TGTGCCAGCAGTTCCCTCGAGGGCCCCTACGAGCAGTACTTC. Translated, it gives CASSSLEGPYEQYF.

A word on this clone: The junction shows a germline mismatch at one end, possibly a read error. The rearrangement links TRBV30 to TRBJ2-6; 8 bases match TRBD2. Germline CDR1 GTSNPN, CDR2 SVGIG (reference sequence). The CDR3 sequence is 19 residues long. For the CDR3, the DNA is TGTGCCTGGAGTGTAGGGTTCGGGCTAGCGGGCTCTGGGGCCAACGGCCTGACTTTC. Translated, it gives CAWSVGFGLAGSGANGLTF. Filled out from reference TRBV30 and TRBJ2-6, the complete variable domain reads SQTIHQWPATLVQPVGSPLSLECTVEGTSNPNLYWYRQAAGRGLQLLFYSVGIGQISSEVPQNLSASRPQDRQFILSSKKLLLSDSGFYLCAWSVGFGLAGSGANGLTFGAGSRLTVL.

This chain connects TRBV6-4 to TRBJ1-3; 8 bases are shared with TRBD1. V shed 0 bases and J 15 bases; nucleotides not matched to a gene: 7. Per the germline V gene, CDR1 is MRHNA and CDR2 is SNTAGT. CDR3 length: 13 residues. This chain's CDR3 is CASSDSNRGKGYF. For the CDR3, the DNA is TGTGCCAGCAGTGACTCGAACAGGGGGAAGGGATATTTT.

The rearrangement links TRBV5-1 to TRBJ2-1; a possible D gene is TRBD2 (6 bases). V was cut by 4 bases and J by 7 bases, with 18 bases left in between. The germline gives CDR1 SGHRS, CDR2 YFSETQ. This CDR3 contains 15 residues. Written as DNA, the CDR3 is TGCGCCAGCAGCCGGGACTCCTCCCGTGGGAATGAGCAGTTCTTC. Translated, it gives CASSRDSSRGNEQFF.

This chain uses TRBV28 with TRBJ1-6; 7 positions agree with TRBD1. The CDR3 has 14 residues. The ends lost 7 bases at V and 7 bases at J; junction bases unmatched: 7. In germline, CDR1 is MDHEN, CDR2 SYDVKM. CDR3 in amino acids: CASIPGQPNSPLHF. In DNA form, the CDR3 reads TGTGCCAGCATCCCGGGACAGCCAAATTCACCCCTCCACTTT.

This clone was detected only a few times. This chain joins TRBV27 and TRBJ2-1; D possibly corresponds to TRBD1 (6 bases). With 5 bases removed from V and 5 bases from J, the gap between germline ends came to 10 bases. Germline loops: CDR1 MNHEY, CDR2 SMNVEV (reference sequence). The CDR3 loop spans 13 amino acids. The chain's CDR3 is CASSPDRNNEQFF. The CDR3, as DNA: TGTGCCAGCAGTCCGGACAGAAACAATGAGCAGTTCTTC.

This clone was recorded once. The chain is built from TRBV14 and TRBJ2-7; possible D gene TRBD1, 5 bases. V dropped 4 bases and J dropped 5 bases, with 9 bases sitting between them. Germline V CDR1 and CDR2: SGHDN, FVKESK. The CDR3 length is 12 residues. The CDR3 region is CASSPQGHEQYF. The CDR3 nucleotides are TGTGCCAGCAGCCCTCAGGGCCACGAGCAGTACTTC.

The chain recombines TRBV29-1 with TRBJ1-3; 10 bases agree with TRBD1. The CDR3 spans 12 residues. V lost 7 bases and J lost 7; bases outside the gene matches: 4. The V gene's germline CDR1 is SQVTM and CDR2 ANQGSEA. CDR3 DNA sequence: TGCAGCGCAGGACAGGGGGGGAACACCATATATTTT. This sequence encodes CSAGQGGNTIYF.

In DNA, the CDR3 is TGTGCCAGCTCACCCCCCGGGACTAGCGGCTTAGAGCAGTACTTC. Translated, it gives CASSPPGTSGLEQYF. The gene calls are TRBV18 and TRBJ2-7, with TRBD2 identical over 11 bases. The CDR3 covers 15 residues. With 3 bases clipped from V and 7 bases from J, the junction kept 8 bases outside the gene matches. Germline CDR1 KGHSH, CDR2 LQKENI.

The chain combines TRBV6-5 with TRBJ1-2; no clear D. Trimming pared 6 bases from V and 5 bases from J, leaving 13 bases between. This CDR3 spans 13 amino acids. Per the germline V gene, CDR1 is MNHEY and CDR2 is SVGAGI. The CDR3 DNA sequence: TGTGCCAGCAGGAGGGAAGAAACTTATGGCTACACCTTC. The encoded protein is CASRREETYGYTF.

This clone occurred once. V usage is TRBV6-5 and J usage is TRBJ2-1; 7 bases match TRBD2. From germline, CDR1 is MNHEY and CDR2 SVGAGI. V lost 7 bases to trimming and J lost 5 bases; unmatched junction nucleotides: 8. This CDR3 contains 14 residues. CDR3 in amino acids: CASTELGGHNEQFF. CDR3 DNA: TGTGCCAGCACCGAATTGGGAGGGCACAATGAGCAGTTCTTC.

The chain is built from TRBV19 and TRBJ1-2; TRBD1 matches 7 bases. The length of the CDR3 is 16 residues. V gave up 3 bases and J gave up 3 bases; unmatched junction bases: 10. CDR1 is LNHDA, CDR2 SQIVND, per germline (reference sequence). CDR3 nucleotides: TGTGCCAGTAGTATCGCTGGACAGGTTGGCGACTATGGCTACACCTTC. Its protein is CASSIAGQVGDYGYTF.

In its sample, this clone was seen once. The V and J genes are TRBV19 and TRBJ1-1; tentative D call: TRBD1 (5 bases). Germline CDR1 and CDR2: LNHDA and SQIVND (reference sequence). V was pared by 4 bases and J by 3 bases, with 27 bases between. The CDR3 extends over 19 amino acids. CDR3 residues: CASSSSYGGESGRDTEAFF. CDR3 sequence (DNA): TGTGCCAGTAGTAGCTCTTATGGAGGGGAATCGGGTAGGGACACTGAAGCTTTCTTT.

There are a few counts of this clone. This rearrangement joins TRBV7-9 to TRBJ1-4; the D is unclear. Germline CDR1 is SEHNR and CDR2 is FQNEAQ (reference sequence). Deletions cut 5 bases from V and 5 bases from J, with 12 bases between. The CDR3 extends over 14 amino acids. The CDR3 DNA is TGTGCCAGCAGCGCCTTCGGAGGGAATGAAAAACTGTTTTTT. It codes for CASSAFGGNEKLFF.

V is TRBV4-1 and J is TRBJ2-6, with D perhaps TRBD1 (5 bases). Germline loops: CDR1 MGHRA, CDR2 YSYEKL. This CDR3 has 16 amino acids. Trimming took off 1 base at V and 3 bases at J, with 10 bases between the two ends. The CDR3 reads CASSQASGLGANVLTF. The CDR3 DNA sequence: TGCGCCAGCAGCCAAGCTTCAGGGCTTGGGGCCAACGTCCTGACTTTC.

This chain connects TRBV6-6 to TRBJ1-4; TRBD1 might be the D (6 bases). This CDR3 contains 15 residues. Trimming took off 8 bases at V and 8 bases at J, with 21 bases between the two ends. From germline, CDR1 is MNHNY and CDR2 SVGAGI (reference sequence). CDR3 residues: CASGSRGGTYEKLFF. The CDR3 bases are TGTGCCAGCGGGTCAAGGGGGGGAACTTACGAAAAACTGTTTTTT.

This clone was found once. The chain links TRBV14 to TRBJ1-2; 7 nucleotides line up with TRBD1. V lost 5 bases to trimming and J lost 1 base; unmatched junction nucleotides: 4. The CDR3 is made up of 14 amino acids. From germline, CDR1 is SGHDN and CDR2 FVKESK. Here the CDR3 reads CASSGTAFNYGYTF. The CDR3 nucleotides read TGTGCCAGCAGCGGGACAGCTTTTAACTATGGCTACACCTTC.